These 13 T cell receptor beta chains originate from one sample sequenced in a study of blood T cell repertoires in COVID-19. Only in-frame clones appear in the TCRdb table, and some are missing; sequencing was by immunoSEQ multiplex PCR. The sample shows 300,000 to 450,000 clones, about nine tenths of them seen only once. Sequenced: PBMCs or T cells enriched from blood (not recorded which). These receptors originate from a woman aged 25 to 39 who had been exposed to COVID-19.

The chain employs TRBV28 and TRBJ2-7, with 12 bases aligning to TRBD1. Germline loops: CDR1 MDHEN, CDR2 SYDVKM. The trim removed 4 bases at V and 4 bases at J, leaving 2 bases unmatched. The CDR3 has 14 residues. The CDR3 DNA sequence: TGTGCCAGCAGTTGGGACAGGGGGCTATACGAGCAGTACTTC. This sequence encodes CASSWDRGLYEQYF. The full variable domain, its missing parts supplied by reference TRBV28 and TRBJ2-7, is DVKVTQSSRYLVKRTGEKVFLECVQDMDHENMFWYRQDPGLGLRLIYFSYDVKMKEKGDIPEGYSVSREKKERFSLILESASTNQTSMYLCASSWDRGLYEQYFGPGTRLTVT.

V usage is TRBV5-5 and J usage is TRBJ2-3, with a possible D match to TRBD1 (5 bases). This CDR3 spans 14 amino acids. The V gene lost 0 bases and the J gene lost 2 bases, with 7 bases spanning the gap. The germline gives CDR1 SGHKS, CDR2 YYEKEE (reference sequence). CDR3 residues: CASSLGQLTDTQYF. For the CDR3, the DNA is TGTGCCAGCAGCTTGGGACAGCTCACAGATACGCAGTATTTT.

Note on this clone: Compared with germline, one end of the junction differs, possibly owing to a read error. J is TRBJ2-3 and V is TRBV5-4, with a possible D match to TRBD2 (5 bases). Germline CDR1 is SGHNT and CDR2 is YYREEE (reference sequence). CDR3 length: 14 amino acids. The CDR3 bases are TGTGCCAGCAGCTTGGCCGGGGTAGCAGAAACGCAGTATTTT. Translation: CASSLAGVAETQYF. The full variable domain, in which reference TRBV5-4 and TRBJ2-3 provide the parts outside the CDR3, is ETGVTQSPTHLIKTRGQQVTLRCSSQSGHNTVSWYQQALGQGPQFIFQYYREEENGRGNFPPRFSGLQFPNYSSELNVNALELDDSALYLCASSLAGVAETQYFGPGTRLTVL.

CDR3 loop: CASSPRVGPQHF. The CDR3 coding sequence is TGTGCCAGCAGTCCCAGGGTTGGGCCCCAGCATTTT. The V and J genes are TRBV6-5 and TRBJ1-5, with TRBD1 as a possible D gene (5 bases). This CDR3 is 12 amino acids long. Trimming removed 5 bases from V and 9 bases from J, with 11 bases in between. The germline gives CDR1 MNHEY, CDR2 SVGAGI.

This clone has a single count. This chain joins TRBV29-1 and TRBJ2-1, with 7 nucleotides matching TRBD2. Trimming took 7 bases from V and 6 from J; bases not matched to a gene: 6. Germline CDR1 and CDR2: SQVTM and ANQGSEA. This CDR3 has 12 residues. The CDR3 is CSARAGSNEQFF. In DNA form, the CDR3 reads TGCAGCGCCCGAGCGGGAAGCAATGAGCAGTTCTTC.

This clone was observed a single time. CDR3 sequence reads: CASSQGQTGTHEAFF. The CDR3 DNA reads as TGTGCCAGCAGCCAGGGACAGACAGGGACTCATGAAGCTTTCTTT. The rearrangement joins TRBV3-1 (or the pseudogene TRBV3-2) to TRBJ1-1; 7 bases agree with TRBD1. The CDR3 is 15 amino acids. Germline V gene data show CDR1 as LGHDT and CDR2 as YNNKEL (reference sequence). Trimming at V came to 3 bases and at J to 7 bases, leaving 11 bases not matched to a gene.

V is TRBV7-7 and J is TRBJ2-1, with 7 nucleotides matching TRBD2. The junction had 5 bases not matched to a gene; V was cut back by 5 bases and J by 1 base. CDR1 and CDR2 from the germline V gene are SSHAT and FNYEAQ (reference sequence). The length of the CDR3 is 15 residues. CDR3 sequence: CASSRGLDSYNEQFF. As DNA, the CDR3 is TGTGCCAGCAGCCGCGGACTAGATTCCTACAATGAGCAGTTCTTC.

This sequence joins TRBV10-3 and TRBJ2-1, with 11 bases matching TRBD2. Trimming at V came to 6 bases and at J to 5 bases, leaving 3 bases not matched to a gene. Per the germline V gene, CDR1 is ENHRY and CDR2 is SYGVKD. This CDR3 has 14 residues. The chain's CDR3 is CAIRGLAEDNEQFF. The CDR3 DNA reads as TGTGCCATCAGGGGACTAGCGGAGGACAATGAGCAGTTCTTC.

The CDR3 here is CASSFMGQGVSEAFF. CDR3 sequence (DNA): TGTGCCAGCAGCTTTATGGGACAGGGGGTGTCTGAAGCTTTCTTT. The chain links TRBV7-9 to TRBJ1-1; 11 bases align to TRBD1. Trimming removed 3 bases from V and 6 bases from J; junction bases left unmatched: 6. The germline gives CDR1 SEHNR, CDR2 FQNEAQ (reference sequence). The CDR3 is 15 residues long.

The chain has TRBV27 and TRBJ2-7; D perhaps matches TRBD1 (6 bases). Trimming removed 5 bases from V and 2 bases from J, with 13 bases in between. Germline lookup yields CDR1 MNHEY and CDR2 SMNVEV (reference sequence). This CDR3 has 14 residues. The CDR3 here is CASSPGTWAYEQYF. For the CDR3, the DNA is TGTGCCAGCAGTCCGGGGACATGGGCCTACGAGCAGTACTTC.

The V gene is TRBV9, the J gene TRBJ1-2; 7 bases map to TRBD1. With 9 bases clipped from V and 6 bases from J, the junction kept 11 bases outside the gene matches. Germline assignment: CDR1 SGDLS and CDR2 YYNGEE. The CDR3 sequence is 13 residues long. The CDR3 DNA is TGTGCCACCATGGCCGGGACAGACGATGGCTACACCTTC. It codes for CATMAGTDDGYTF.

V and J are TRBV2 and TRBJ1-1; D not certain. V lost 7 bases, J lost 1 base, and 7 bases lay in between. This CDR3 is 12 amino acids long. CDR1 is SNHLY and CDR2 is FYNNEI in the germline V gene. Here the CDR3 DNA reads TGTGCCAGCATAAGCCCGAACACTGAAGCTTTCTTT. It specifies CASISPNTEAFF.

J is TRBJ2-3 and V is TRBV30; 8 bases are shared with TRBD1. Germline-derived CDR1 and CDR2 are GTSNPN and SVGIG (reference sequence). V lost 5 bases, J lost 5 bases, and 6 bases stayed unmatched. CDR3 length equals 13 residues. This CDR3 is CAWEDRVRDTQYF. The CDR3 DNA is TGTGCCTGGGAGGACAGGGTCAGAGATACGCAGTATTTT.